This T cell receptor beta chain originates from a study of graft-versus-host responses after intestinal transplantation. Study-wide background: All recipients were given anti-thymocyte globulin induction, and tacrolimus and steroids were then administered for around three years.

Germline values: CDR1 SGHRS, CDR2 YFSETQ. V was shortened by 0 bases and J by 0 bases, with 12 bases between the two germline ends. The CDR3 is 16 residues long. Using immunoSEQ multiplex PCR, the repertoire was profiled, and TCRdb retains in-frame clones only, with some absent. Among tens of thousands of clones, 89% were seen once, and the ten largest hold under 6.5%. The clonotype was recovered from a human patient who received an intestinal transplant, so some T cells may come from the graft donor. The sample here was PBMCs, taken roughly 64 days after intestinal transplantation. The chain recombines TRBV5-1 with TRBJ2-5; D is possibly TRBD1 or TRBD2 (7 bases each). The CDR3 DNA sequence: TGCGCCAGCAGCTTGGACAGGGGAGGGTACCAAGAGACCCAGTACTTC. Its translation is CASSLDRGGYQETQYF.